This entry concerns a single T cell receptor (beta chain). This clonotype showed up many times. It lacks a known antigen. It has no much larger one-base neighbor in the sample; base qualities were not kept. TCR beta CDR3 regions were amplified from RNA transcripts. The TCR CDR3 was subjected to a first round of RT-PCR using the HTBI primer set and the Qiagen OneStep RT-PCR kit. The libraries were constructed in a second round of multiplex PCR and then size-selected and purified. Libraries were sequenced paired-end with 100 bp reads on an Illumina HiSeq2000. In the paper's pipeline: Raw data were processed with SOAPnuke, discarding reads with adapters, uncalled bases, mean Phred below 15, or no exact constant-primer or identifier match. COPE v1.2.5 was used to merge the high-quality paired reads, and each unique nucleotide sequence was defined as a clonotype. MiTCR v1.1 was used to align the clonotypes against IMGT TRBV, TRBD and TRBJ reference segments. The analysis included only V-J combinations with a frequency above 0.0001, which together covered roughly 99% of the repertoires. A TCS score was defined as the ratio of F50 (clonal expansion) to E x V (chaos), with BLOSUM62-based TCRdist applied between CDR3 peptides within each V-J. Welch's t-statistics and random forest reduced 500 to 650 V-J features to 13, which were used in a naive Bayes classifier (R e1071). Thyroid-blood repertoire similarity was quantified with the Morisita-Horn index. TCRdb trimmed public reads at Q25 via fastp, called clones via MiXCR and kept in-frame beta chains. Every CDR3 protein is listed once, alongside the most common genes and DNA of its rows. Here the V and J calls rest on TCRdb's processing, not on the authors' analysis. A total of some 92,000 distinct CDR3 sequences appear in this sample, about 40% of them only once. The top ten clones comprise approximately 10% of the sample.

The V and J ends are trimmed by 5 bases and 4 bases, leaving 11 bases between them. Spanning cysteine to phenylalanine, the CDR3 consists of 13 amino acids. Only the CDR3 portion is preserved as DNA: 39 bases, with reading frame beginning at the first base. CDR1 and CDR2 were assigned from the germline V gene as SGHTA and FQGTGA. The data were obtained in a study of T cells in Graves' hyperthyroidism and ophthalmopathy (dated by TCRdb to between 2018 and 2021). Regarding the study in general: To identify distinguishing TCR V-J signatures, a discovery cohort of some 99 patients was used, comprising 40 to 45 with Graves' ophthalmopathy and roughly 60 with stable Graves' hyperthyroidism. The approximately 97 discovery patients were randomly divided into training and test sets at a 7:3 ratio. Whether ophthalmopathy could be predicted prospectively was tested in an independent validation cohort made up of fewer than 20 hyperthyroidism patients plus 17 patients who later progressed to ophthalmopathy. The paper describes TCR Vbeta CDR3 sequencing of 120 to 150 peripheral blood samples, made up of some 40 ophthalmopathy patients, some 76 hyperthyroidism patients and some 17 progressor patients. In more than 5 Graves' hyperthyroidism patients, the study also compared T-cell repertoires from thyroid tissue with T-cell repertoires from blood. After blood sampling, hyperthyroidism patients were treated with methimazole at a starting dose of 30 mg daily, and ophthalmopathy patients were treated with high-dose intravenous methylprednisolone. Study-level results and caveats: A model built on a 13 V-J signature distinguished ophthalmopathy from stable hyperthyroidism, reaching approximately 89% sensitivity and 81.08% specificity in cross-validation and 80%/75% in testing. Most expanded thyroid clonotypes (frequency above 0.001) were also found in blood, which suggests that blood repertoires may mirror thyroid immune responses. During validation, the model predicted progression to ophthalmopathy a median of about 5.9 months ahead of onset, with almost 71% sensitivity and under 85% specificity. Sample size was not statistically predetermined, and blinding of investigators to group allocation was not performed.

Stable Graves' hyperthyroidism was defined as the absence of progression to ophthalmopathy over 18 months of follow-up. Hyperthyroidism patients were newly diagnosed, had a disease duration of under 2 months, and were aged 18 to 65 years. Exclusion was applied to patients with uncontrolled infections, other autoimmune diseases, pregnancy or lactation. Diagnoses were based on clinical symptoms, serum thyroxine and TRAb, thyroid ultrasound and orbital computed tomography. Trizol reagent was used to extract total RNA, and RNA quality was then checked on an Agilent 2100 Bioanalyzer. Recombination joined TRBV7-3 with TRBJ1-1, with the D gene not confidently named. This TCR was sampled from a woman aged 30 to 39 with Graves' hyperthyroidism. The sample was peripheral blood or thyroid tissue (not recorded which). The CDR3 in this case is CASSLGLGTEAFF. The DNA is as follows: TGTGCCAGCAGCCTAGGACTGGGCACTGAAGCTTTCTTT.